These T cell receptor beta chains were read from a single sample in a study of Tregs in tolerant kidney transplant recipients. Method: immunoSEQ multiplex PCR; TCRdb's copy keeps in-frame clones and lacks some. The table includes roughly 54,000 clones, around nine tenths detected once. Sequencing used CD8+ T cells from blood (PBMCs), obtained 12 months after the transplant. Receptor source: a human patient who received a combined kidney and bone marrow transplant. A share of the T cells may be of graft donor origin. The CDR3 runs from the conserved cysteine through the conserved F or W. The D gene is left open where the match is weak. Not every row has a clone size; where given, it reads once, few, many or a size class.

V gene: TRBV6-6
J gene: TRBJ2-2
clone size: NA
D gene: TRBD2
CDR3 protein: CASSHRLAGLPGELFF
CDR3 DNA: TGTGCCAGCAGTCATCGACTAGCGGGTCTCCCCGGGGAGCTGTTTTTT

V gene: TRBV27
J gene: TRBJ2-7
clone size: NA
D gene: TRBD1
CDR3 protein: CASSLSGQGRYEQYF
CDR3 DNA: TGTGCCAGCAGTCTCTCGGGACAGGGACGATACGAGCAGTACTTC

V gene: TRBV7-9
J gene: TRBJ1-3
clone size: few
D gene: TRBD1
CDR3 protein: CASSRRDSIEF
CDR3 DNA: TGTGCCAGCAGCCGGCGGGACAGCATAGAGTTT

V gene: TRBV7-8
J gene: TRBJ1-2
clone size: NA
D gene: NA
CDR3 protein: CASSTSSRGYTF
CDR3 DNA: TGTGCCAGCAGCACGAGTTCGCGGGGCTACACCTTC

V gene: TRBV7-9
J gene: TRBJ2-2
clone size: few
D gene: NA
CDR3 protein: CASSILTGELFF
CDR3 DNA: TGTGCCAGCAGTATCCTCACCGGGGAGCTGTTTTTT

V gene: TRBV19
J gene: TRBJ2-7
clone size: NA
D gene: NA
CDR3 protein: CASSYVSQGEQYF
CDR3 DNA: TGTGCCAGTAGTTATGTGTCCCAGGGGGAGCAGTACTTC

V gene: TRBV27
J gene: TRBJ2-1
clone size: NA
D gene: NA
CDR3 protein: CASSLTENSYNEQFF
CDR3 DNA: TGTGCCAGCAGTCTTACAGAGAACTCCTACAATGAGCAGTTCTTC

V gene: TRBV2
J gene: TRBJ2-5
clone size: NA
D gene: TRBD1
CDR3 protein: CASSGQGGKTQYF
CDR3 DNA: TGTGCCAGCAGCGGACAGGGGGGAAAGACCCAGTACTTC

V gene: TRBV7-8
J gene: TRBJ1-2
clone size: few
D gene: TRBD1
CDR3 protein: CASSLLGDSYGYTF
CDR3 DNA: TGTGCCAGCAGCTTATTAGGGGACAGCTATGGCTACACCTTC

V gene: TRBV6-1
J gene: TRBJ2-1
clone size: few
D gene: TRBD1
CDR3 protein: CASSPGQGFHEQFF
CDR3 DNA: TGTGCCAGCAGTCCGGGACAGGGGTTCCATGAGCAGTTCTTC

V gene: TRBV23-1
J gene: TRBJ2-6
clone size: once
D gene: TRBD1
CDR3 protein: CASSQWGDRGLAGANVLTF
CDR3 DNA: TGCGCCAGCAGTCAATGGGGGGACAGGGGGCTCGCTGGGGCCAACGTCCTGACTTTC

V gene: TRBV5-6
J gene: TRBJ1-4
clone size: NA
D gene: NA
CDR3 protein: CASSLAAGVRGEKLFF
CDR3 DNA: TGTGCCAGCAGCTTGGCGGCAGGGGTTCGTGGTGAAAAACTGTTTTTT

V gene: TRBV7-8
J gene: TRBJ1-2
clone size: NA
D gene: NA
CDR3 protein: CASSPGPGPYGYTF
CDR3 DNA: TGTGCCAGCAGCCCCGGGCCAGGGCCCTATGGCTACACCTTC

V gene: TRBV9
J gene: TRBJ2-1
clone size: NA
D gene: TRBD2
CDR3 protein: CASSVGWRGNNEQFF
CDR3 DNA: TGTGCCAGCAGCGTAGGATGGCGGGGGAACAATGAGCAGTTCTTC

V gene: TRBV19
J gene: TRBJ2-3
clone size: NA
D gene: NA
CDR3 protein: CASSIEPLRNRRGPIDTQYF
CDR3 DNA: TGTGCCAGTAGTATAGAACCGCTGCGAAATAGGCGGGGGCCCATCGATACGCAGTATTTT

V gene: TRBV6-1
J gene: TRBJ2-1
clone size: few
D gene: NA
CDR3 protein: CASSVSSGVGYNEQFF
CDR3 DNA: TGTGCCAGCAGTGTTTCCTCAGGGGTAGGGTACAATGAGCAGTTCTTC

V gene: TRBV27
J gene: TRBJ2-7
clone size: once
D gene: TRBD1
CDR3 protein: CASSWTGSSYEQYF
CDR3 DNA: TGTGCCAGCAGTTGGACAGGGAGCTCCTACGAGCAGTACTTC

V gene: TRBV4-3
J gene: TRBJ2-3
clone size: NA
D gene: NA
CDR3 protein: CASSRNRWDTQYF
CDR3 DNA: TGCGCCAGCAGCCGTAATAGATGGGATACGCAGTATTTT

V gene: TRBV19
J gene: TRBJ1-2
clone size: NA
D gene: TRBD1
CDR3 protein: CASRQGAQGYTF
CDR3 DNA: TGTGCCAGTAGACAGGGGGCGCAAGGCTACACCTTC